This entry lists 29 T cell receptor beta chains sequenced from one sample in a study of T cell repertoires in cytomegalovirus infection. The antigens for these receptors are not known. TCRdb recomputed calls from the reads with MiXCR, one row per CDR3 protein. Found here are roughly 990,000 distinct CDR3 sequences, 30% to 40% of them singletons; the top ten hold roughly an eighth. Source: cultured CD8+ T cells from PBMCs, taken from culture after CMV antigen stimulation. These receptor sequences come from a human donor in good health (CMV status not recorded). Some clones in this sample may be carry-over from other donors' samples.

Ten or more counts support this clonotype. The gene calls are TRBV15 and TRBJ2-5; TRBD2 aligns across 11 bases. This CDR3 has 15 residues. Germline lookup yields CDR1 LNHNV and CDR2 YYDKDF (reference sequence). The ends lost 0 bases at V and 4 bases at J; junction bases unmatched: 1. The CDR3 DNA follows: TGTGCCACCAGCAGAGATAGCGGGGGGGCAGAGACCCAGTACTTC. This codes for CATSRDSGGAETQYF.

This clonotype was seen more than once but under ten times. This chain joins TRBV7-6 and TRBJ2-5, with TRBD1 identical over 10 bases. V shed 4 bases, J shed 5 bases, and the junction held 10 bases outside the gene matches. The CDR3 contains 16 residues. From germline, CDR1 is SGHVS and CDR2 FNYEAQ. The CDR3 region has the DNA TGTGCCAGCAGCTCGACTCCGGGACAGGGGTCCGAGACCCAGTACTTC. Translating it yields CASSSTPGQGSETQYF.

This clonotype was seen more than once but under ten times. The chain is built from TRBV12-3 or TRBV12-4 and TRBJ2-3; D gene unclear. Trimming took off 3 bases at V and 2 bases at J, with 6 bases between the two ends. CDR3 length: 13 residues. The CDR3 DNA reads TGTGCCAGCAGTTTGTCTGTCACAGATACGCAGTATTTT. Translation: CASSLSVTDTQYF.

As concerns this clonotype: A read error is possible here, since a much larger clone lies one base away. The rearrangement links TRBV7-4 to TRBJ2-1, with 10 bases aligning to TRBD1. Germline V CDR1 and CDR2: SGHVT, SQSDAQ. The CDR3 loop spans 15 amino acids. CDR3 DNA sequence: TGTGCCAGCAGATCGCCGGGACAGGGGTACAATGAGCAGTGCTTC. Translated: CASRSPGQGYNEQCF.

The V and J genes are TRBV29-1 and TRBJ2-1; D may match TRBD1 or TRBD2 (5 bases each). This CDR3 spans 14 amino acids. In germline, CDR1 is SQVTM, CDR2 ANQGSEA. V shed 0 bases and J shed 8 bases, with 14 bases lying between them. CDR3 nucleotide sequence: TGCAGCGTTGAAGATAGTCTGGGGGATTATGAGCAGTTCTTC. This gives the protein CSVEDSLGDYEQFF.

This clonotype has ten or more counts. This rearrangement joins TRBV7-6 to TRBJ2-7; no clear D. V dropped 6 bases and J dropped 2 bases, with 14 bases sitting between them. The CDR3 consists of 14 residues. CDR1 and CDR2 from the germline V gene are SGHVS and FNYEAQ. The CDR3 here is CASSPGSSPYEQYF. The CDR3 DNA follows: TGTGCCAGCAGTCCCGGGTCTTCCCCCTACGAGCAGTACTTC.

The chain joins TRBV7-9 to TRBJ1-3; D unclear. The V gene's germline CDR1 is SEHNR and CDR2 FQNEAQ (reference sequence). Trimming stripped 8 bases from V and 0 bases from J, with 14 bases between. The CDR3 loop spans 15 amino acids. The CDR3 nucleotides are TGTGCCAGCGGTGCAGGCGTTAGCTCTGGAAACACCATATATTTT. This gives the protein CASGAGVSSGNTIYF.

This clonotype was seen more than once but under ten times. The V gene is TRBV5-4, the J gene TRBJ2-1; D unresolved. Trimming pared 1 base from V and 7 bases from J, leaving 12 bases between. CDR3 length: 14 residues. Germline CDR1 is SGHNT and CDR2 is YYREEE (reference sequence). Here the CDR3 reads CASSLSTLGNEQFF. Here the CDR3 DNA reads TGTGCCAGCAGCTTGTCGACGCTGGGTAATGAGCAGTTCTTC.

The chain employs TRBV6-1 and TRBJ2-7; 8 bases match TRBD2. Germline CDR1 and CDR2: MNHNS and SASEGT. This CDR3 contains 14 residues. Trimming took 0 bases from V and 5 from J; bases not matched to a gene: 3. The CDR3 protein is CASSEARGVHEQYV. In DNA form, the CDR3 reads TGTGCCAGCAGTGAAGCGCGGGGGGTTCACGAGCAGTACGTC.

The chain links TRBV18 to TRBJ2-2, with D possibly TRBD1 on 5 matching bases. Germline V gene data show CDR1 as KGHSH and CDR2 as LQKENI. This CDR3 has 15 amino acids. V was cut by 4 bases and J by 6 bases, with 15 bases left in between. The CDR3 is CASSLGAGIAGELFF. CDR3 bases: TGTGCCAGCTCACTCGGCGCAGGGATCGCCGGGGAGCTGTTTTTT.

The chain is built from TRBV5-1 and TRBJ2-7; 9 nucleotides match TRBD1. Germline V lookup: CDR1 SGHRS, CDR2 YFSETQ. V lost 1 base and J lost 3; bases outside the gene matches: 5. The CDR3 is 15 residues long. The CDR3 loop is CASSLLGQGLYEQYF. In nucleotides, the CDR3 is TGCGCCAGCAGCTTGTTAGGACAGGGGCTCTACGAGCAGTACTTC.

The rearrangement uses TRBV3-1 and TRBJ2-5, with D possibly TRBD2 on 6 matching bases. Germline V CDR1 and CDR2: LGHDT, YNNKEL (reference sequence). The CDR3 has 16 amino acids. The germline V and J ends were trimmed by 1 base and 2 bases, with 14 bases remaining between them. The CDR3 coding sequence is TGTGCCAGCAGCCAAGTCGGAGGGGTAGTACAAGAGACCCAGTACTTC. Its protein product is CASSQVGGVVQETQYF.

This clonotype was detected only once. The chain has TRBV4-1 and TRBJ2-1, with unresolved D. V was clipped by 1 base and J by 5 bases, with 9 bases between them. The V gene's germline CDR1 is MGHRA and CDR2 YSYEKL. The CDR3 contains 14 residues. The CDR3 sequence is CASSQVADDNEQFF. CDR3 DNA sequence: TGCGCCAGCAGCCAAGTTGCCGACGACAATGAGCAGTTCTTC.

The chain uses TRBV6-1 and TRBJ2-5; D is perhaps TRBD1 (5 bases). The CDR3 has 15 residues. Germline V lookup: CDR1 MNHNS, CDR2 SASEGT. V was cut by 2 bases and J by 0 bases, with 10 bases left in between. The chain's CDR3 is CASSETPGNQETQYF. The CDR3 DNA reads TGTGCCAGCAGTGAAACCCCAGGGAACCAAGAGACCCAGTACTTC.

This clonotype was seen repeatedly, ten times or more. V usage is TRBV7-8 and J usage is TRBJ1-5, with D uncertain. The CDR3 is 14 residues long. V was cut by 6 bases and J by 2 bases, with 11 bases left in between. The germline V gene encodes CDR1 SGHVS and CDR2 FQNEAQ. In DNA, the CDR3 is TGTGCCAGCAGGAGGATCGGCCGCAATCAGCCCCAGCATTTT. This translates into CASRRIGRNQPQHF.

With regard to this clonotype: Just one base apart from a much larger clone, this may be a read error. This chain joins TRBV27 and TRBJ2-3; 7 nucleotides match TRBD1. Trimming cost V 7 bases and J 1 base; bases outside gene matches: 2. CDR1 is MNHEY, CDR2 SMNVEV, per germline (reference sequence). CDR3 length equals 13 residues. CDR3 nucleotides: TGTGCCAGCACCGGACAGGGCACAGATACGCAGTATTTT. The encoded protein is CASTGQGTDTQYF.

The chain has TRBV11-2 and TRBJ2-1, with a tentative D call TRBD1 (5 bases). The CDR3 has 12 amino acids. Trimming took off 0 bases at V and 10 bases at J, with 7 bases between the two ends. The germline gives CDR1 SGHAT, CDR2 FQNNGV. DNA for the CDR3: TGTGCCAGCAGCTTAGATCAGGGAGAGCAGTTCTTC. Its protein product is CASSLDQGEQFF.

Ten or more counts support this clonotype. The CDR3 DNA sequence: TGTGCCAGCAGTAGACAGGGGTGGAGCACAGATACGCAGTATTTT. The encoded protein is CASSRQGWSTDTQYF. The chain couples TRBV12-3 or TRBV12-4 to TRBJ2-3, with 8 nucleotides matching TRBD1. The V gene end was trimmed by 5 bases and the J gene end by 0 bases; junction bases not matched to a gene: 4. This CDR3 contains 15 residues.

V is TRBV12-3 or TRBV12-4 and J is TRBJ2-7; D may correspond to TRBD1 or TRBD2 (5 bases each). Trimming removed 6 bases from V and 5 bases from J, with 17 bases in between. The CDR3 length is 14 residues. The CDR3 is CASRASEGTHEQYV. The CDR3 DNA reads TGTGCCAGCAGAGCTTCTGAGGGGACCCACGAGCAGTACGTC.

This clonotype was found many times. V is TRBV7-6 and J is TRBJ2-1, with 7 bases matching TRBD1. The J segment lost 2 bases and the V segment lost 5 bases, leaving 9 bases of the junction unmatched. This CDR3 region has 16 residues. Germline CDR1 and CDR2: SGHVS and FNYEAQ. In DNA form, the CDR3 reads TGTGCCAGCAGCCATTCCGGGACAGAAACCTACAATGAGCAGTTCTTC. It codes for CASSHSGTETYNEQFF.

This clonotype appeared many times. The V and J genes are TRBV7-8 and TRBJ1-5; D not resolved. V gave up 3 bases and J gave up 2 bases, with 8 bases separating them. The CDR3 runs to 14 residues. Germline V gene sequence: CDR1 SGHVS, CDR2 FQNEAQ. The CDR3 nucleotides read TGTGCCAGCAGCTTCCTCAGTGGCAATCAGCCCCAGCATTTT. It encodes CASSFLSGNQPQHF.

A remark on this clonotype: Possible read error: a much larger clone is one base away. The rearrangement joins TRBV7-6 to TRBJ2-6; TRBD2 agrees at 7 bases. The germline gives CDR1 SGHVS, CDR2 FNYEAQ. This CDR3 is built from 18 residues. The CDR3 bases are TGTGCCAACAGCTTAGCTGGGGGGGAACTCTCTGGGGCCAACGTCCTGACTTTC. This codes for CANSLAGGELSGANVLTF.

This clonotype has just a few counts. The chain couples TRBV19 to TRBJ2-1, with D possibly TRBD2 on 6 matching bases. This CDR3 region has 15 residues. Germline lookup yields CDR1 LNHDA and CDR2 SQIVND (reference sequence). The ends were cut back, 2 bases at V and 3 bases at J, with 11 bases in the middle. The CDR3 here is CASSISGDFYNEQFF. CDR3 DNA sequence: TGTGCCAGTAGTATATCGGGGGACTTCTACAATGAGCAGTTCTTC.

This clonotype was counted many times. The chain employs TRBV7-2 and TRBJ2-3, with 15 bases fitting TRBD2. V lost 5 bases and J lost 5; bases outside the gene matches: 5. Looked up from germline, CDR1 is SGHTA and CDR2 is FQGNSA. The CDR3 is 16 amino acids. The CDR3 DNA reads TGTGCCAGCAGCAGGACTAGCGGGGGGGGGGAAGATACGCAGTATTTT. Its protein product is CASSRTSGGGEDTQYF. Using reference TRBV7-2 and TRBJ2-3 for the parts outside the CDR3, the full variable domain is GAGVSQSPSNKVTEKGKDVELRCDPISGHTALYWYRQSLGQGLEFLIYFQGNSAPDKSGLPSDRFSAERTGGSVSTLTIQRTQQEDSAVYLCASSRTSGGGEDTQYFGPGTRLTVL.

This clonotype has only a few counts. The rearrangement links TRBV4-3 to TRBJ2-6; D gene ambiguous. CDR1 and CDR2 (germline): LGHNA, YSLEER. The V gene lost 4 bases and the J gene lost 0 bases, with 7 bases spanning the gap. There are 15 residues in the CDR3. The CDR3 DNA reads TGCGCCAGCAGCCCAAGTGACTCTGGGGCCAACGTCCTGACTTTC. Protein: CASSPSDSGANVLTF.

This rearrangement joins TRBV12-3 or TRBV12-4 to TRBJ2-1, with 10 positions matching TRBD2. V shed 0 bases, J shed 8 bases, and the junction held 7 bases outside the gene matches. The length of the CDR3 is 16 residues. Written as DNA, the CDR3 is TGTGCCAGCAGTTTAGCTGGGCTAGCGGGGGTGGATGAGCAGTTCTTC. This encodes CASSLAGLAGVDEQFF.

This clonotype has a handful of counts. The CDR3 loop reads CASSIDLTVTDTQYF. CDR3 sequence (DNA): TGTGCCAGTAGTATAGATCTGACAGTTACAGATACGCAGTATTTT. The J gene is TRBJ2-3, the V gene TRBV19; a weak D match, TRBD1 (5 bases). V was cut by 0 bases and J by 3 bases, with 10 bases left in between. The germline V gene has CDR1 LNHDA and CDR2 SQIVND (reference sequence). This CDR3 region has 15 residues. Looking up the rest from reference TRBV19 and TRBJ2-3 gives the full variable domain: DGGITQSPKYLFRKEGQNVTLSCEQNLNHDAMYWYRQDPGQGLRLIYYSQIVNDFQKGDIAEGYSVSREKKESFPLTVTSAQKNPTAFYLCASSIDLTVTDTQYFGPGTRLTVL.

The chain recombines TRBV19 with TRBJ2-2, with 7 bases aligning to TRBD2. Germline CDR1 and CDR2: LNHDA and SQIVND (reference sequence). This CDR3 has 16 amino acids. The trim removed 0 bases at V and 4 bases at J, leaving 5 bases unmatched. CDR3 amino acids: CASSIDSAGTTGELFF. CDR3 sequence (DNA): TGTGCCAGTAGTATAGATTCAGCGGGGACCACCGGGGAGCTGTTTTTT.

The rearrangement links TRBV7-9 to TRBJ2-2, with 9 bases aligning to TRBD1. The CDR3 spans 15 residues. Trimming took 7 bases from V and 3 from J; bases not matched to a gene: 6. Germline CDR1 SEHNR, CDR2 FQNEAQ (reference sequence). The CDR3 DNA is TGTGCCAGCATTCACCGGACAGGGGACACCGGGGAGCTGTTTTTT. This sequence encodes CASIHRTGDTGELFF.